The source of this T cell receptor beta chain is a study of blood T cell repertoires in COVID-19. The wider study: Sources were T cells, B-cell-depleted T cells, or PBMCs; the material itself was cDNA or gDNA.

Libraries were prepared by immunoSEQ multiplex PCR; TCRdb keeps only in-frame clonotypes and omits some of them. The table records 250,000 to 300,000 clones, roughly 91% of them present only once. This clone was recorded once. With 4 bases removed from V and 3 bases from J, the gap between germline ends came to 11 bases. There are 14 residues in the CDR3. Germline V gene lookup returns CDR1 MDHEN and CDR2 SYDVKM. This chain connects TRBV28 to TRBJ2-3; maybe TRBD2 (6 bases). This receptor was obtained from a woman in her sixties who had recovered from COVID-19. Sequencing was carried out using PBMCs or T cells enriched from blood (not recorded which). The CDR3 region is CASSYGSPTDTQYF. The CDR3 DNA reads TGTGCCAGCAGTTACGGGAGTCCGACAGATACGCAGTATTTT.